Following are 26 T cell receptor beta chains from one sample sequenced in a study of T cells in Graves' hyperthyroidism and ophthalmopathy. RNA transcripts gave rise to amplified TCR beta CDR3 regions. Initially, a first-round RT-PCR of the TCR CDR3 employed the HTBI primer set. TCRdb re-called the multiplex PCR reads through MiXCR, storing one row per CDR3 protein. The data hold some 570,000 distinct CDR3 sequences, with roughly a sixth observed a single time. The specimen sequenced was blood. These receptors all stem from a woman aged 18-29 years with Graves' ophthalmopathy.

Remarks on this clonotype: A much larger clone is a single base away; this may be a read error. V and J are TRBV2 and TRBJ2-1, with D possibly TRBD2 on 6 matching bases. V dropped 4 bases and J dropped 1 base, with 11 bases sitting between them. CDR1 and CDR2 (germline): SNHLY, FYNNEI. CDR3 length: 15 amino acids. The CDR3 region has the DNA TGTGCCAGCAGTGGTGGAGGGGTGTCCTACAATGAGCAGTTCTTC. Translated: CASSGGGVSYNEQFF. The full variable domain, in which reference TRBV2 and TRBJ2-1 provide the parts outside the CDR3, is EPEVTQTPSHQVTQMGQEVILRCVPISNHLYFYWYRQILGQKVEFLVSFYNNEISEKSEIFDDQFSVERPDGSNFTLKIRSTKLEDSAMYFCASSGGGVSYNEQFFGPGTRLTVL.

This clonotype was recorded many times. J is TRBJ2-1 and V is TRBV5-4, with a tentative D call TRBD1 (6 bases). The germline V and J ends were trimmed by 4 bases and 10 bases, with 12 bases remaining between them. Per the germline V gene, CDR1 is SGHNT and CDR2 is YYREEE (reference sequence). The CDR3 consists of 12 residues. CDR3 region: CASSGTQLEQFF. The CDR3 bases are TGTGCCAGCAGCGGGACACAACTCGAGCAGTTCTTC.

This clonotype was recorded many times. The J gene is TRBJ2-1, the V gene TRBV6-2 or TRBV6-3; TRBD1 is a possible D gene (5 bases). The V and J ends lost 2 bases and 5 bases respectively, with 19 bases between them. The CDR3 is 17 amino acids. The V gene's germline CDR1 is MNHEY and CDR2 SVGEGT. The CDR3 loop reads CASSYPLRAGKDNEQFF. DNA of the CDR3: TGTGCCAGCAGTTACCCCCTTAGGGCAGGGAAAGACAATGAGCAGTTCTTC.

About this clonotype: One end of the junction is discordant with germline, which a read error may explain. This chain joins TRBV5-6 and TRBJ1-1, with TRBD1 as a possible D gene (5 bases). This CDR3 comprises 14 residues. Germline V gene data show CDR1 as SGHDT and CDR2 as YYEEEE. In DNA, the CDR3 is TGTGCCGGCAGACGATCTAGGGGAAACACTGAAGCTTTCTTT. Translated: CAGRRSRGNTEAFF.

This clonotype was found a few times. The genes are TRBV29-1 and TRBJ1-1; 7 bases fit TRBD1. V gave up 4 bases and J gave up 0 bases; unmatched junction bases: 5. CDR3 length: 14 residues. The germline CDR1 and CDR2 sequences are SQVTM and ANQGSEA. CDR3 coding DNA: TGCAGCGTTGCGGCAGGGGGTATGAACACTGAAGCTTTCTTT. This encodes CSVAAGGMNTEAFF. Supplemented by reference TRBV29-1 and TRBJ1-1, the full variable domain reads SAVISQKPSRDICQRGTSLTIQCQVDSQVTMMFWYRQQPGQSLTLIATANQGSEATYESGFVIDKFPISRPNLTFSTLTVSNMSPEDSSIYLCSVAAGGMNTEAFFGQGTRLTVV.

This chain joins TRBV7-9 and TRBJ2-1; 10 bases fit TRBD1. The germline V gene encodes CDR1 SEHNR and CDR2 FQNEAQ (reference sequence). The V and J ends lost 4 bases and 8 bases, in that order; junction bases with no gene match: 8. The CDR3 is made up of 15 amino acids. In nucleotides, the CDR3 is TGTGCCAGCAGCTCACCGGGACAGGGGAAGGATGAGCAGTTCTTC. Protein product: CASSSPGQGKDEQFF.

This clonotype was seen many times. The rearrangement links TRBV5-1 to TRBJ2-5; possibly TRBD2 for D (5 bases). CDR3 length: 12 amino acids. V was trimmed by 7 bases and J by 5 bases, leaving 12 bases between them. Germline-derived CDR1 and CDR2 are SGHRS and YFSETQ. CDR3 bases: TGCGCCAGCTCTCTCTCGGGGGAGACCCAGTACTTC. The encoded protein is CASSLSGETQYF.

CDR3: CASSLRGPGAGELFF. The CDR3 nucleotides are TGTGCCAGCAGCTTACGGGGTCCCGGGGCCGGGGAGCTGTTTTTT. The chain couples TRBV11-1 to TRBJ2-2; D may be TRBD2 (5 bases). The CDR3 has 15 amino acids. CDR1 and CDR2 from the germline V gene are SGHAT and FQDESV (reference sequence). The V gene lost 2 bases and the J gene lost 6 bases, with 13 bases spanning the gap.

This clonotype was observed a few times. The chain is built from TRBV7-3 and TRBJ2-1; 8 bases agree with TRBD2. This CDR3 spans 14 amino acids. Germline loops: CDR1 SGHTA, CDR2 FQGTGA. J was trimmed by 12 bases and V by 5 bases; bases with no gene match: 12. The CDR3 reads CASSPYGGGGVQFF. CDR3 DNA sequence: TGTGCCAGCAGCCCTTACGGGGGGGGAGGAGTGCAGTTCTTC.

This clonotype was counted many times. The genes are TRBV2 and TRBJ2-1; maybe TRBD2 (6 bases). The ends were cut back, 10 bases at V and 7 bases at J, with 17 bases in the middle. CDR3 length equals 13 residues. The germline CDR1 and CDR2 sequences are SNHLY and FYNNEI. In nucleotides, the CDR3 is TGTGCCACCCCCGGGGGTAGCAGGAATGAGCAGTTCTTC. This sequence encodes CATPGGSRNEQFF.

This clonotype was seen ten or more times. The genes are TRBV7-3 and TRBJ2-3; no clear D. Germline CDR1 and CDR2: SGHTA and FQGTGA. This CDR3 region has 15 residues. V was shortened by 1 base and J by 1 base, with 9 bases between the two germline ends. For the CDR3, the DNA is TGTGCCAGCAGCTTAAAACTCACTGGCACAGATACGCAGTATTTT. It yields the protein CASSLKLTGTDTQYF.

The chain is built from TRBV28 and TRBJ1-2; 11 bases fit TRBD1. This CDR3 is 15 amino acids long. Germline V gene sequence: CDR1 MDHEN, CDR2 SYDVKM. V lost 4 bases and J lost 4; bases outside the gene matches: 5. DNA for the CDR3: TGTGCCAGCAGTTCTGGGACAGGGGGAGGCTATGGCTACACCTTC. It is translated as CASSSGTGGGYGYTF.

The sample holds many counts of this clonotype. This chain uses TRBV20-1 with TRBJ2-7; unclear D gene. Trimming left V 2 bases short and J 6 bases short, with 11 bases between. CDR1 is DFQATT and CDR2 is SNEGSKA in the germline V gene (reference sequence). This CDR3 contains 12 residues. The DNA of the CDR3 is TGCAGTGCTAGAATTATGTCCGTCGAGCAGTACTTC. Protein product: CSARIMSVEQYF.

This clonotype was seen only a few times. The CDR3 DNA reads as TGTGCCAGTGGGGGGGACGGCCTGAGCTACACCTTC. Protein: CASGGDGLSYTF. This chain connects TRBV19 to TRBJ1-2; TRBD1 might be the D (5 bases). The germline gives CDR1 LNHDA, CDR2 SQIVND (reference sequence). Trimming shortened V by 8 bases and J by 9 bases, and 16 bases separated the two germline ends. This CDR3 contains 12 residues. The full variable domain, with the rest looked up from reference TRBV19 and TRBJ1-2, is DGGITQSPKYLFRKEGQNVTLSCEQNLNHDAMYWYRQDPGQGLRLIYYSQIVNDFQKGDIAEGYSVSREKKESFPLTVTSAQKNPTAFYLCASGGDGLSYTFGSGTRLTVV.

This clonotype has just a few counts. The V gene is TRBV29-1, the J gene TRBJ1-1; D may be TRBD1 (6 bases). The CDR3 sequence is 12 residues long. V was cut by 5 bases and J by 5 bases, with 12 bases left in between. CDR1 SQVTM and CDR2 ANQGSEA come from the germline V gene. The CDR3 nucleotides are TGCAGCGTTTGGGGGCTGGGTACTGAAGCTTTCTTT. The encoded protein is CSVWGLGTEAFF.

The count of this clonotype is one. V is TRBV6-2 or TRBV6-3 and J is TRBJ2-2; no definite D call. This CDR3 is built from 14 residues. Trimming left V 6 bases short and J 7 bases short, with 15 bases between. In germline, CDR1 is MNHEY, CDR2 SVGEGT. The CDR3, as DNA: TGTGCCAGCAGCCTTGAAGGGTCCATCGGGGAGCTGTTTTTT. Translated, it gives CASSLEGSIGELFF.

This clonotype was observed at least ten times. The J gene is TRBJ1-2, the V gene TRBV11-3; D may be TRBD1 (6 bases). Per germline, CDR1 SGHNT and CDR2 YENEEA. V was shortened by 2 bases and J by 8 bases, with 12 bases between the two germline ends. The CDR3 is made up of 13 amino acids. CDR3 in DNA: TGTGCCAGCAGCTTACGAGGGGGAGACGGCTACACCTTC. This sequence encodes CASSLRGGDGYTF.

The chain carries TRBV3-1 and TRBJ1-1; no reliable D call. V dropped 8 bases and J dropped 3 bases, with 25 bases sitting between them. The CDR3 has 17 amino acids. Per germline, CDR1 LGHDT and CDR2 YNNKEL (reference sequence). Here the CDR3 DNA reads TGTGCCAGCTCACCACGCCCGTGGAATAAGCTGGACACTGAAGCTTTCTTT. This sequence encodes CASSPRPWNKLDTEAFF.

This clonotype has at least ten counts. J is TRBJ2-1 and V is TRBV27, with TRBD2 identical over 13 bases. With 5 bases clipped from V and 6 bases from J, the junction kept 4 bases outside the gene matches. The CDR3 is 15 amino acids. Germline CDR1 and CDR2: MNHEY and SMNVEV (reference sequence). CDR3: CASSPGTSGTNEQFF. The CDR3, as DNA: TGTGCCAGCAGTCCCGGGACTAGCGGGACCAATGAGCAGTTCTTC.

This clonotype was observed a few times. V and J are TRBV4-2 and TRBJ1-2, with D possibly being TRBD1 (6 bases). The V end lost 4 bases, the J end lost 0 bases, and 15 bases lay between the germline ends. Germline CDR1 LGHNA, CDR2 YNFKEQ. The CDR3 runs to 16 residues. The CDR3 sequence is CASSRGLQGTNYGYTF. DNA for the CDR3: TGTGCCAGCAGCCGCGGTTTGCAGGGGACTAACTATGGCTACACCTTC.

This clonotype appeared once. The chain carries TRBV11-2 and TRBJ1-1; TRBD1 is a possible D gene (6 bases). Trimming cost V 4 bases and J 5 bases, with 11 bases left between them. Germline V lookup: CDR1 SGHAT, CDR2 FQNNGV. This CDR3 contains 13 residues. The CDR3: CASSSVTGTEAFF. In DNA, the CDR3 is TGTGCCAGCAGCTCAGTAACAGGGACTGAAGCTTTCTTT.

This clonotype showed up many times. The rearrangement links TRBV30 to TRBJ1-3; D is ambiguous. Looked up from germline, CDR1 is GTSNPN and CDR2 is SVGIG (reference sequence). Trimming took off 5 bases at V and 0 bases at J, with 5 bases between the two ends. The CDR3 loop spans 12 amino acids. The CDR3, as DNA: TGTGCCTGGGGACCCTCTGGAAACACCATATATTTT. It codes for CAWGPSGNTIYF. The full variable domain, its missing parts supplied by reference TRBV30 and TRBJ1-3, is SQTIHQWPATLVQPVGSPLSLECTVEGTSNPNLYWYRQAAGRGLQLLFYSVGIGQISSEVPQNLSASRPQDRQFILSSKKLLLSDSGFYLCAWGPSGNTIYFGEGSWLTVV.

This clonotype was counted ten times or more. The V call is TRBV2, the J call TRBJ2-1, with D tentatively TRBD2 (6 bases). Germline CDR1 is SNHLY and CDR2 is FYNNEI. V gave up 2 bases and J gave up 0 bases, with 14 bases separating them. The CDR3 consists of 17 residues. CDR3 in DNA: TGTGCCAGCAGTGAATCCGGGACTTTGAGCTCCTACAATGAGCAGTTCTTC. Amino acids: CASSESGTLSSYNEQFF.

This clonotype was picked up many times. The rearrangement joins TRBV10-3 to TRBJ1-2; 8 bases fit TRBD1. CDR1 is ENHRY, CDR2 SYGVKD, per germline. This CDR3 has 14 amino acids. V was pared by 7 bases and J by 4 bases, with 8 bases of the junction left unmatched. This CDR3 is CAINAGGAPYGYTF. For the CDR3, the DNA is TGTGCCATCAACGCAGGGGGCGCACCCTATGGCTACACCTTC.

This clonotype was observed a handful of times. The J gene is TRBJ2-7, the V gene TRBV4-2; D possibly corresponds to TRBD1 (6 bases). Germline-derived CDR1 and CDR2 are LGHNA and YNFKEQ. Trimming took off 5 bases at V and 3 bases at J, with 14 bases between the two ends. This CDR3 has 14 amino acids. CDR3: CASSDPTGFYEQYF. CDR3 nucleotides: TGTGCCAGCAGCGACCCGACAGGATTCTACGAGCAGTACTTC.

This clonotype was counted many times. The V and J genes are TRBV2 and TRBJ1-6, with a weak D call TRBD1 (5 bases). Trimming removed 3 bases at V and 8 bases at J, with 14 bases between. This CDR3 is built from 15 residues. The germline V gene has CDR1 SNHLY and CDR2 FYNNEI. For the CDR3, the DNA is TGTGCCAGCAGTGACGGGACCAGGGATTATTCACCCCTCCACTTT. This codes for CASSDGTRDYSPLHF.